This TCR beta chain derives from a study of T cell responses to AZD1222 COVID-19 vaccine. Overall study: Pooling was applied to second doses at about 4 or about 12 weeks.

Trimming at V came to 6 bases and at J to 3 bases, leaving 5 bases not matched to a gene. Germline loops: CDR1 ENHRY, CDR2 SYGVKD. The CDR3 contains 14 residues. A note on this clone: Its target is not known.

Findings and limits, study-wide: Spike regions recognized by vaccine-associated CD4 TCRs spanned the protein, led by 160-218 and 743-854. Close to half of spike-specific TCRs reportedly recognize unmutated variant regions.

Produced via immunoSEQ multiplex PCR; TCRdb's table is partial and in-frame only. This table holds over 90,000 clones, 90% found once. Sequencing used peripheral blood, obtained on day 0 of AZD1222 vaccination. The V gene is TRBV10-3, the J gene TRBJ2-5, with 9 bases that match TRBD2. This receptor was obtained from an adult in good health. The CDR3 DNA reads TGTGCCATCAGGCCGGGACTAGCCGAAGAGACCCAGTACTTC. It codes for CAIRPGLAEETQYF.